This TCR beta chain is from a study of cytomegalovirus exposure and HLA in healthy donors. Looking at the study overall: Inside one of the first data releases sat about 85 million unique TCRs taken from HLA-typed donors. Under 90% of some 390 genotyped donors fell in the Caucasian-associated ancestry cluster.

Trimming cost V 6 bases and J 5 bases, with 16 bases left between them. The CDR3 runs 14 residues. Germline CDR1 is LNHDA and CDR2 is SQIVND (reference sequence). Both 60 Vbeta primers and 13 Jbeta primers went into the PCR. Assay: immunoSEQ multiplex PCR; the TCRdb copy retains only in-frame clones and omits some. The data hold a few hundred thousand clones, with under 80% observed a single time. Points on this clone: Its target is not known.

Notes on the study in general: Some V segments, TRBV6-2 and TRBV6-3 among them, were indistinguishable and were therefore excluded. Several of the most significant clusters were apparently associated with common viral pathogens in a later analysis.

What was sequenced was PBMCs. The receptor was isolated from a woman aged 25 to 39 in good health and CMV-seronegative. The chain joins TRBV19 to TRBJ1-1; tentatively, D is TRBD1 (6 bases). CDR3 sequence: CASREAGGATEAFF. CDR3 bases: TGTGCCAGTAGAGAGGCGGGGGGCGCGACTGAAGCTTTCTTT.